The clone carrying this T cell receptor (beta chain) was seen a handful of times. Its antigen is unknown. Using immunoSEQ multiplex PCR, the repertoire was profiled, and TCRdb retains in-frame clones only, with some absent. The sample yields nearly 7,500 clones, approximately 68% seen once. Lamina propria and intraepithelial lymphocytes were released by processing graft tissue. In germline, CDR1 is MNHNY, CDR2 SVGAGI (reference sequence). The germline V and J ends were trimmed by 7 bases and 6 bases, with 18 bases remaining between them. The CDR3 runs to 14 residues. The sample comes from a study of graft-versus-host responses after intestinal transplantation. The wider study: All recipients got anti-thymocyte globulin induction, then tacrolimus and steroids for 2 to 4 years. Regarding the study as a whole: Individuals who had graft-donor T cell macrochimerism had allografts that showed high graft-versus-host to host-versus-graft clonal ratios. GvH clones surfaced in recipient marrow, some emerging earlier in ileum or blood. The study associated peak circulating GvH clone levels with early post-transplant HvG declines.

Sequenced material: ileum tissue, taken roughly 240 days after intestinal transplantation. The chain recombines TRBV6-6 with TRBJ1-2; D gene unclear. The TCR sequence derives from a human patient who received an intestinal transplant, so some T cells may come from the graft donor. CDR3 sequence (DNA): TGTGCCAGCACCCACTCGGCAGCGATAGATGGCTACACCTTC. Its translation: CASTHSAAIDGYTF.